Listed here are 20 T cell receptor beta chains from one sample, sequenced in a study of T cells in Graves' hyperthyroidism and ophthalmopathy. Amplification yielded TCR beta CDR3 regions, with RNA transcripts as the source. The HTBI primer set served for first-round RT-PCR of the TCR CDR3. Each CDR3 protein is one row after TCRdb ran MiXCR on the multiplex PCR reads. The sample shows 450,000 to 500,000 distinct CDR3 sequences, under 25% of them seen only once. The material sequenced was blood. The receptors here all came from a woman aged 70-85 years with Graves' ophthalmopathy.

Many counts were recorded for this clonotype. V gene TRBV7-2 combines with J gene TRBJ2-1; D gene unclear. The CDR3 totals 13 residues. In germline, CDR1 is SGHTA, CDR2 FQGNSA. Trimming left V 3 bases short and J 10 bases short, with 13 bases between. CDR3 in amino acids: CASSLSGEVEQFF. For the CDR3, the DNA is TGTGCCAGCAGCTTGTCAGGAGAGGTAGAGCAGTTCTTC.

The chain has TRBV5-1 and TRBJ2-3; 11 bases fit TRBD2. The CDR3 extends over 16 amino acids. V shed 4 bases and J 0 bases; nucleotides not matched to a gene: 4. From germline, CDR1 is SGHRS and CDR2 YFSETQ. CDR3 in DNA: TGCGCCAGCAGCAATAGCGGGAGGGCTAGCACAGATACGCAGTATTTT. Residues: CASSNSGRASTDTQYF. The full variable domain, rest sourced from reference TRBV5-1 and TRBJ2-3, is KAGVTQTPRYLIKTRGQQVTLSCSPISGHRSVSWYQQTPGQGLQFLFEYFSETQRNKGNFPGRFSGRQFSNSRSEMNVSTLELGDSALYLCASSNSGRASTDTQYFGPGTRLTVL.

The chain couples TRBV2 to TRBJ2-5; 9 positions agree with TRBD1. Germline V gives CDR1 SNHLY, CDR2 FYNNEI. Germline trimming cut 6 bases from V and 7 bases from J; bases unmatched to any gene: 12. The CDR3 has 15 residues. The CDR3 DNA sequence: TGTGCCAGCAGCTCCCCGGACAGGGGAGACTGGACCCAGTACTTC. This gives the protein CASSSPDRGDWTQYF.

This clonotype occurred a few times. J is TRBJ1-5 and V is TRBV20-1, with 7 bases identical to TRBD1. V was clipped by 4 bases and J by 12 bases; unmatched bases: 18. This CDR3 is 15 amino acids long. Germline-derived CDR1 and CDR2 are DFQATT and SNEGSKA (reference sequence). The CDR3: CSATTWGTGTVNQHF. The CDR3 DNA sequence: TGCAGTGCTACCACTTGGGGAACCGGGACAGTAAACCAGCATTTT.

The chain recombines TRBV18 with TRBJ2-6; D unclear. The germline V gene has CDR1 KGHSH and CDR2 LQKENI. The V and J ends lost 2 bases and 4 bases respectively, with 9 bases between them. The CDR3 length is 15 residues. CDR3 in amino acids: CASSPSALGANVLTF. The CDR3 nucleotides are TGTGCCAGCTCACCATCCGCCTTGGGGGCCAACGTCCTGACTTTC.

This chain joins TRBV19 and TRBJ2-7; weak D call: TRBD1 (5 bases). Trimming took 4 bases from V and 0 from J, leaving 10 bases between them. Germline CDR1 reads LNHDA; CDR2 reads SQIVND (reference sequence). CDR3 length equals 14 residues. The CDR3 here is CASSKGLSSYEQYF. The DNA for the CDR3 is TGTGCCAGTAGTAAGGGGCTGAGCTCCTACGAGCAGTACTTC. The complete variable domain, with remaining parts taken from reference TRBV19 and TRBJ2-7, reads DGGITQSPKYLFRKEGQNVTLSCEQNLNHDAMYWYRQDPGQGLRLIYYSQIVNDFQKGDIAEGYSVSREKKESFPLTVTSAQKNPTAFYLCASSKGLSSYEQYFGPGTRLTVT.

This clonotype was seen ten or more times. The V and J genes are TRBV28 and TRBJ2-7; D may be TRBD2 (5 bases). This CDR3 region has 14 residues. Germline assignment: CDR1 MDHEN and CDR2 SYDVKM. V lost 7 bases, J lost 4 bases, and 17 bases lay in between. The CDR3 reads CASTRAPSRYEQYF. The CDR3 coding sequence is TGTGCCAGCACCCGGGCCCCTAGCAGATACGAGCAGTACTTC.

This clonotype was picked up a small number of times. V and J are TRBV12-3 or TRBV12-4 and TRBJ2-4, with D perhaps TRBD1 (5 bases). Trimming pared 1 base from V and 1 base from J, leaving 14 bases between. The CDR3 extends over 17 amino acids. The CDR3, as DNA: TGTGCCAGCAGTTTAGTAGCTGGGGCCGGGGCCAAAAACATTCAGTACTTC. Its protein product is CASSLVAGAGAKNIQYF.

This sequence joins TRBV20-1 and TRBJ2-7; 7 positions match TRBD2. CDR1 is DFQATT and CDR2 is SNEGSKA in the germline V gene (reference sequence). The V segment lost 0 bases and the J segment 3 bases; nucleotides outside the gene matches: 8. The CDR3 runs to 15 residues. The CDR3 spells CSARDLSGPFYEQYF. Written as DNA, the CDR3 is TGCAGTGCTAGAGATCTTAGCGGGCCCTTCTACGAGCAGTACTTC.

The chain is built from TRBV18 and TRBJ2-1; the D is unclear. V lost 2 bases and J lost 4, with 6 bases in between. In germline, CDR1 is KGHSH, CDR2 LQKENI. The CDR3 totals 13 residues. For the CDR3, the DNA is TGTGCCAGCTCACCAGGGATTTACAATGAGCAGTTCTTC. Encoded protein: CASSPGIYNEQFF.

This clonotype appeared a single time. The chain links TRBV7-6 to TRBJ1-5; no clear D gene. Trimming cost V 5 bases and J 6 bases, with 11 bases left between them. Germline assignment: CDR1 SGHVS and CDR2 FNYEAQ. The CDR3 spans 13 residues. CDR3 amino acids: CASSLRSTQPQHF. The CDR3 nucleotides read TGTGCCAGCAGCCTACGTTCGACTCAGCCCCAGCATTTT.

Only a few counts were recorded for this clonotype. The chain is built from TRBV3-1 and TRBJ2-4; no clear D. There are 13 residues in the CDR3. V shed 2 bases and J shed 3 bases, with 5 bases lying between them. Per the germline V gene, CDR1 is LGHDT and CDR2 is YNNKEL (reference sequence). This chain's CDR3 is CASSQNRKNIQYF. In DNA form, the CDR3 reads TGTGCCAGCAGCCAAAATCGCAAAAACATTCAGTACTTC.

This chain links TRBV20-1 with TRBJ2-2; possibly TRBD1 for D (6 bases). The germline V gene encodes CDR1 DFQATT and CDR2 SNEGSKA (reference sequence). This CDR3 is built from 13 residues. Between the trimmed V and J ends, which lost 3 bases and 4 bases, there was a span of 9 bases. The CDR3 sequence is CSASRTATGELFF. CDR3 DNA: TGCAGTGCTAGCCGGACAGCCACCGGGGAGCTGTTTTTT.

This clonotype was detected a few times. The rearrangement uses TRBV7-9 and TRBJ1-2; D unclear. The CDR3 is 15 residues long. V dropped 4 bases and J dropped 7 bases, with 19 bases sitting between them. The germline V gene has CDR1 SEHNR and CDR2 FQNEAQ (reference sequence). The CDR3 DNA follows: TGTGCCAGCAGCTCCCATCAGGTGGGAATAGGTGGCTACACCTTC. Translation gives CASSSHQVGIGGYTF.

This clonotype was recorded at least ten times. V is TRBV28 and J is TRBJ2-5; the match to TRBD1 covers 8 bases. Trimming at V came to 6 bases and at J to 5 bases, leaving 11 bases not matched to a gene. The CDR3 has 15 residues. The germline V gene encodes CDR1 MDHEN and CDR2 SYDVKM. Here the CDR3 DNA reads TGTGCCAGCAGGGGGACAGGCCAGCCTCCGGAGACCCAGTACTTC. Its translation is CASRGTGQPPETQYF.

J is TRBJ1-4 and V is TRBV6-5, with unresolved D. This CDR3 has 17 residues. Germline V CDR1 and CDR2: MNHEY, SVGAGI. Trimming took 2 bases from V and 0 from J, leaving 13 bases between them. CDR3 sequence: CASSYDIIGATNEKLFF. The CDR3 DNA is TGTGCCAGCAGTTACGACATAATTGGCGCAACTAATGAAAAACTGTTTTTT.

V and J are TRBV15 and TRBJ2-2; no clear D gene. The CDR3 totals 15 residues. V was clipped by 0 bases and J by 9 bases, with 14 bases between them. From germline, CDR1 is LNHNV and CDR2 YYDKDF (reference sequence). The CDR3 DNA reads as TGTGCCACCAGCAGAGATCAAGACGGTCGGCGGGAGCTGTTTTTT. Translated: CATSRDQDGRRELFF.

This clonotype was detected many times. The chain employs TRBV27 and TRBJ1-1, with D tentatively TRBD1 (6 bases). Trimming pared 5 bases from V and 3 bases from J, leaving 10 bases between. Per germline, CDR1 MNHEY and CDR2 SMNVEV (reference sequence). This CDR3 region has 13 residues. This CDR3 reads CASSPGQYTEAFF. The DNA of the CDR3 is TGTGCCAGCAGTCCCGGACAGTACACTGAAGCTTTCTTT.

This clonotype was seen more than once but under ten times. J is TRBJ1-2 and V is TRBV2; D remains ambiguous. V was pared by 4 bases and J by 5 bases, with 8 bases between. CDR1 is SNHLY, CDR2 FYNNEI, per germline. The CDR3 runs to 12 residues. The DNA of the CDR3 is TGTGCCAGCAGTGTGACGGATTATGGCTACACCTTC. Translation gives CASSVTDYGYTF.

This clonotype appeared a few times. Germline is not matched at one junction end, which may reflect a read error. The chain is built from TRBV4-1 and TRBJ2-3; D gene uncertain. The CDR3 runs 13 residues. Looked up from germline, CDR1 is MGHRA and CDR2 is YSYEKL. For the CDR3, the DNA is TGCGCCAGCAGCGAAGATAACTCGGATACGCAGTATTTT. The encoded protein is CASSEDNSDTQYF.